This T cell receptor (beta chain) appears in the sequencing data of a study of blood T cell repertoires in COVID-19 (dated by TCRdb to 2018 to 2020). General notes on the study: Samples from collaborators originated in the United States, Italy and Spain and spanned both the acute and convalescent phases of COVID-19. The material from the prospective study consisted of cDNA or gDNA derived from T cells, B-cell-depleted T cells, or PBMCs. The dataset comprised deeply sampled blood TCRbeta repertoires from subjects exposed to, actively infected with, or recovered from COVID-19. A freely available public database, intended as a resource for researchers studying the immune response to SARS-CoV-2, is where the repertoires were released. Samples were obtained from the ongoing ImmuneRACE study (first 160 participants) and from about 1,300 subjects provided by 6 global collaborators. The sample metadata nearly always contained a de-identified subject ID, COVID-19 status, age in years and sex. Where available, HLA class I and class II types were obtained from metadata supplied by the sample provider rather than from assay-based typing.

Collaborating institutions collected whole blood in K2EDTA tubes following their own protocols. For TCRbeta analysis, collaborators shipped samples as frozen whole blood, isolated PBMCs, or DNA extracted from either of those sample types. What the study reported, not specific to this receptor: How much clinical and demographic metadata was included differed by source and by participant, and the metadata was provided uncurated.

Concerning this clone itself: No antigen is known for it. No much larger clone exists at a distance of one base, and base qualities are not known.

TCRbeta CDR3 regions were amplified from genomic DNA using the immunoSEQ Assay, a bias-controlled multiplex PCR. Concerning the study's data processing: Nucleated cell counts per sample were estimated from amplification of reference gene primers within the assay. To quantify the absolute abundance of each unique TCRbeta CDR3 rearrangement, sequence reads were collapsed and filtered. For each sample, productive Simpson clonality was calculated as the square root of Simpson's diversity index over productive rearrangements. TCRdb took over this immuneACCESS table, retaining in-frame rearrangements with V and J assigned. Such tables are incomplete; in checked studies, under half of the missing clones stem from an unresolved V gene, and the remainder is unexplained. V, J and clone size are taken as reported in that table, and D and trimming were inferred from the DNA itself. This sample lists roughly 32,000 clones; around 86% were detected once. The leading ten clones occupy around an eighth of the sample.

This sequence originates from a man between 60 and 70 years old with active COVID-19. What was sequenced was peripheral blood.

The CDR3 sequence is CASSADLVQDTQYF. Here is the DNA: TGTGCCAGCAGTGCGGACTTGGTACAGGATACGCAGTATTTT. The chain is assembled from TRBV6-1 and TRBJ2-3; a weak D assignment points to TRBD2 (5 bases agree). At the junction V is shortened by 4 bases and J by 6 bases, with 14 bases in between. Looking up the germline V gene yields CDR1 MNHNS and CDR2 SASEGT. Spanning cysteine to phenylalanine, the CDR3 consists of 14 amino acids. Just the 42-base CDR3 DNA is kept, in frame starting at base 1.